This TCR beta chain was found in a study of blood T cell repertoires in COVID-19. The sample holds one count of this clone. Generated by immunoSEQ multiplex PCR, the TCRdb table keeps only in-frame clones and is missing some. Of 95,000 to 100,000 clones listed, approximately 81% are singletons. The CDR3 covers 14 residues. Between the trimmed V and J ends, which lost 8 bases and 5 bases, there was a span of 17 bases. Germline CDR1 KGHDR, CDR2 SFDVKD. The specimen was peripheral blood. The TCR originated in a woman older than 75 with acute or convalescent COVID-19. This chain links TRBV24-1 with TRBJ1-1; D may be TRBD1 (5 bases). DNA of the CDR3: TGTGCCACCATGACCTCCCGGGGGTCGACTGAAGCTTTCTTT. Amino acids: CATMTSRGSTEAFF.